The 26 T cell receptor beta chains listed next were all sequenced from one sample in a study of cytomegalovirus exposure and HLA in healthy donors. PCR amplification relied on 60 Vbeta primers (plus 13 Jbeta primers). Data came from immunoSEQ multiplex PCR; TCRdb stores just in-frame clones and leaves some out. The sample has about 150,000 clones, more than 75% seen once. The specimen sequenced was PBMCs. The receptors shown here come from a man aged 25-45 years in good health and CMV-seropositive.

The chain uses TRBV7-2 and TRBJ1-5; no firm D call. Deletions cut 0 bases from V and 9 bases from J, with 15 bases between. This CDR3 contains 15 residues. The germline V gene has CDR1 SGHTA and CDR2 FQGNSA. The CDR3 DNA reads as TGTGCCAGCAGCTTAGCGCAATCGGGTCGGGGGCCCCAGCATTTT. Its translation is CASSLAQSGRGPQHF.

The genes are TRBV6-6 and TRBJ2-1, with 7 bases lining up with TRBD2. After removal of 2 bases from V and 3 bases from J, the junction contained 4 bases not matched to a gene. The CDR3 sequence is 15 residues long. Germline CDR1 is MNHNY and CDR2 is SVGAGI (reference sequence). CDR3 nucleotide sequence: TGTGCCAGCAGTTACCGTCTAGCGGTCTACAATGAGCAGTTCTTC. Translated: CASSYRLAVYNEQFF.

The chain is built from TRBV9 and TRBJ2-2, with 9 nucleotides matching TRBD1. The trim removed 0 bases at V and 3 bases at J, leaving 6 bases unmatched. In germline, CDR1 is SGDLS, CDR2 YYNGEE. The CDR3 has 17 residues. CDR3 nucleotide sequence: TGTGCCAGCAGCGTAGTGGAGACAGGGGGTGACACCGGGGAGCTGTTTTTT. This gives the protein CASSVVETGGDTGELFF.

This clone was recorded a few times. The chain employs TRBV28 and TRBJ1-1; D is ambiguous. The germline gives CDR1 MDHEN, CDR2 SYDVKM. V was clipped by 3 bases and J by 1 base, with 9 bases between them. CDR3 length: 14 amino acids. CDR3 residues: CASSFVGPNTEAFF. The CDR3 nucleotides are TGTGCCAGCAGTTTTGTCGGTCCGAACACTGAAGCTTTCTTT.

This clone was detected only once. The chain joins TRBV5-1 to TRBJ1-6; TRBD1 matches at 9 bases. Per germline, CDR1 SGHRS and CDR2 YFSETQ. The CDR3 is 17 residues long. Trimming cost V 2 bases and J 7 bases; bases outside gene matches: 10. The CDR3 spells CASSFGRQGTGNSPLHF. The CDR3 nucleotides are TGCGCCAGCAGCTTTGGCCGACAGGGGACAGGGAATTCACCCCTCCACTTT.

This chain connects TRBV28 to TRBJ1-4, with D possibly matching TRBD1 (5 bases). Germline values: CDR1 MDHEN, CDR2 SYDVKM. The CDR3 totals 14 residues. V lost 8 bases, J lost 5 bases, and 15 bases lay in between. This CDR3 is CASAGPWTNEKLFF. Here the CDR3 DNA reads TGTGCCAGCGCCGGGCCGTGGACAAATGAAAAACTGTTTTTT.

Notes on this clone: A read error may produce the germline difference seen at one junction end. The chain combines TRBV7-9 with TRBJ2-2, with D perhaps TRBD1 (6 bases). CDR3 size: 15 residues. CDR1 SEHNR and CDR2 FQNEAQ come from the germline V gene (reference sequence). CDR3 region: CSSSLSGASTGELFF. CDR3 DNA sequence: TGTTCCAGCAGCTTATCAGGGGCGAGCACCGGGGAGCTGTTTTTT.

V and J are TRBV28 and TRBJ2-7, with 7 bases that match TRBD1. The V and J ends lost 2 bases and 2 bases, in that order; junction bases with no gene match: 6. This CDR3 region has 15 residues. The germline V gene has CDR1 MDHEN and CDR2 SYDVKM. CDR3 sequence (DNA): TGTGCCAGCAGTTTACTACAGGGGCTTACCTACGAGCAGTACTTC. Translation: CASSLLQGLTYEQYF.

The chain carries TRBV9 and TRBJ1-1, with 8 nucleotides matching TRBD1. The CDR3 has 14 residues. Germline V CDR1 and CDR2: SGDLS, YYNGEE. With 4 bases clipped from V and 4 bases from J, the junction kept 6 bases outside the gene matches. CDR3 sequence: CASSLTQGGTEAFF. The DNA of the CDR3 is TGTGCCAGCAGCTTGACACAGGGGGGCACTGAAGCTTTCTTT.

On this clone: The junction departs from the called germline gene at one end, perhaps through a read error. The CDR3 DNA sequence: TGTGCCACCAGCCGAGAGGGGTTGGCGGGAGAGACCCAGTACTTC. The encoded protein is CATSREGLAGETQYF. The chain recombines TRBV15 with TRBJ2-5, with D possibly being TRBD1 or TRBD2 (5 bases each). Per germline, CDR1 LNHNV and CDR2 YYDKDF (reference sequence). The CDR3 spans 15 residues.

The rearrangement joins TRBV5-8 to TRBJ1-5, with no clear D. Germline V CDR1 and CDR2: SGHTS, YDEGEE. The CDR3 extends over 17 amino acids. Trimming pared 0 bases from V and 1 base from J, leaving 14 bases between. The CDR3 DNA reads TGTGCCAGCAGCTTGGGGGAGGATACAACCAGCAATCAGCCCCAGCATTTT. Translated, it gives CASSLGEDTTSNQPQHF.

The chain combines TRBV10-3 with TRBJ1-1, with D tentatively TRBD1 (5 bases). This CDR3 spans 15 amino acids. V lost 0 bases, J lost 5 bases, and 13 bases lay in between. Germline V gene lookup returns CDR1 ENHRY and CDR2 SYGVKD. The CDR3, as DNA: TGTGCCATCAGTGAGTCGACCAGGGATACTACTGAAGCTTTCTTT. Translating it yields CAISESTRDTTEAFF.

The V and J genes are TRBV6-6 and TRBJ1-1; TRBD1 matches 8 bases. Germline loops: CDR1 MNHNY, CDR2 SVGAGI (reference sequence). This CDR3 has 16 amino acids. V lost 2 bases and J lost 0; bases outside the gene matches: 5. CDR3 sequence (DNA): TGTGCCAGCAGTTACACAGGGGGAAGTGTGAACACTGAAGCTTTCTTT. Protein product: CASSYTGGSVNTEAFF.

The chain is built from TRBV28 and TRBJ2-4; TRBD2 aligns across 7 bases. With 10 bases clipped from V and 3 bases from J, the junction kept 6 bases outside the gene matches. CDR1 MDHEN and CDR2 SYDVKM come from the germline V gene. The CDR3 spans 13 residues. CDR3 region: CATGLGSKNIQYF. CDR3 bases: TGTGCCACCGGACTAGGGAGCAAAAACATTCAGTACTTC.

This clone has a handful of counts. CDR3 amino acids: CASSRGEQFF. CDR3 nucleotide sequence: TGTGCCAGCAGTCGAGGGGAGCAGTTCTTC. J is TRBJ2-1 and V is TRBV2; weak D call: TRBD2 (5 bases). The V end lost 5 bases, the J end lost 10 bases, and 6 bases lay between the germline ends. Germline lookup yields CDR1 SNHLY and CDR2 FYNNEI. The CDR3 extends over 10 amino acids.

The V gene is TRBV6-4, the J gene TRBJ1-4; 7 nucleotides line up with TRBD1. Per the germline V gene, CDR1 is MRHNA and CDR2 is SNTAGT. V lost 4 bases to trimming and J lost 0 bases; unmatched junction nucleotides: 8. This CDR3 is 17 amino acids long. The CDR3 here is CASSGRSRGATNEKLFF. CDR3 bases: TGTGCCAGCAGTGGCCGGTCCAGGGGGGCAACTAATGAAAAACTGTTTTTT.

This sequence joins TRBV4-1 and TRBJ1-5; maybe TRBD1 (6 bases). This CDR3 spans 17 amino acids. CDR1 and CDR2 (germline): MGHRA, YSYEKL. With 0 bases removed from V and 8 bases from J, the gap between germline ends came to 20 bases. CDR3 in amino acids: CASSQDMAERGAKPQHF. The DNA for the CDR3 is TGCGCCAGCAGCCAAGATATGGCGGAGCGGGGGGCGAAGCCCCAGCATTTT.

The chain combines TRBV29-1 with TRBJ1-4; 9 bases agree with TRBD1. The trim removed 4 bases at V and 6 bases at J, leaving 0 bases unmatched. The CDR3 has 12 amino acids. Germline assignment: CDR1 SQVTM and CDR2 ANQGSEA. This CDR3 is CSVGDRDEKLFF. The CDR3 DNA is TGCAGCGTTGGGGACAGGGATGAAAAACTGTTTTTT.

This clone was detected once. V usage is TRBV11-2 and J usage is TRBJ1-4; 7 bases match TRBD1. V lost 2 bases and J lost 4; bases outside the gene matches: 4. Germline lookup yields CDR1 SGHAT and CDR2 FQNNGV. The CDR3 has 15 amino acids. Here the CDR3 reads CASSLNRGDNEKLFF. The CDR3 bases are TGTGCCAGCAGCTTAAACAGGGGTGATAATGAAAAACTGTTTTTT.

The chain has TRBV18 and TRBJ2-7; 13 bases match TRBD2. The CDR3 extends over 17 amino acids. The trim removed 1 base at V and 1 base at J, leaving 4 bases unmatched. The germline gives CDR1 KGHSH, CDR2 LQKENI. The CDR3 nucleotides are TGTGCCAGCTCACCACTGACTAGCGGGGGGCTATCCTACGAGCAGTACTTC. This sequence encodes CASSPLTSGGLSYEQYF.

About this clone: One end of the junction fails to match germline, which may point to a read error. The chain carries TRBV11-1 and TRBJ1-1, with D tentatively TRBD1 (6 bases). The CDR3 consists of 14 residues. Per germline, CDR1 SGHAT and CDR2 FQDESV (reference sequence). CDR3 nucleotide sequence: TGTGCCAGCAGATTAGGGGGGGAGAACACTGAAGCTTTCTTT. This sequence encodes CASRLGGENTEAFF.

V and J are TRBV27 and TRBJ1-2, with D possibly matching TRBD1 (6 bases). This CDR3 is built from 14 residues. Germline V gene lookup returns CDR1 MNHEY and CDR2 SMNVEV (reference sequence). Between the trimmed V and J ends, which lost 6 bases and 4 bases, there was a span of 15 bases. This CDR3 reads CASRRQVGTYGYTF. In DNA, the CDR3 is TGTGCCAGCAGGCGACAGGTGGGGACCTATGGCTACACCTTC.

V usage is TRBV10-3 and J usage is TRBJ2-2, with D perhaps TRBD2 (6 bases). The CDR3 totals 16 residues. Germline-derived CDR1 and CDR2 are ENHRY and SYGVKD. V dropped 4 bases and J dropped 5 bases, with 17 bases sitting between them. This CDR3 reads CAISGSMSGVTGELFF. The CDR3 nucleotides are TGTGCCATCAGTGGGTCGATGTCGGGGGTTACCGGGGAGCTGTTTTTT.

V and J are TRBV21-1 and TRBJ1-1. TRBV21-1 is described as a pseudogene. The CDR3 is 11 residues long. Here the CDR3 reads CASRRSDGAFF. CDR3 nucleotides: TGTGCCAGCAGAAGATCAGACGGGGCTTTCTTT.

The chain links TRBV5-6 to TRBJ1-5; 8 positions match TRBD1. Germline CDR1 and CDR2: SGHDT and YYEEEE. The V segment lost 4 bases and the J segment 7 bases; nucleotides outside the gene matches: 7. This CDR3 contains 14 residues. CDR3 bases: TGTGCCAGCAGCGCCGGGACAGGAGGCCAGCCCCAGCATTTT. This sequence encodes CASSAGTGGQPQHF.

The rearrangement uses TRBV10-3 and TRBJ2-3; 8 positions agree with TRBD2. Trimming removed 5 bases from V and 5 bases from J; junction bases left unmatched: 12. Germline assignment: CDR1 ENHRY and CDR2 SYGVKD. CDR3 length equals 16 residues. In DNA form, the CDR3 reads TGTGCCATCAGTTATACCCAGCGGGAGAAGGGAGATACGCAGTATTTT. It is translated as CAISYTQREKGDTQYF.